The 8 T cell receptor beta chains below were found in one sample sequenced in a study of vaccination and CD4 T cells after COVID-19. Their specific antigens are unknown. Scientists ran DNA taken from cultured CD4+ T cells through the Oncomine TCR Beta short-read assay for sequencing. Using its own MiXCR run on the PCR reads, TCRdb lists one record per CDR3 protein. Here the sample spans about 21,000 distinct CDR3 sequences, approximately 40% being singletons. Stated time point: late sampling 161 to 241 days after vaccination in three convalescent patients. Treatment of the sample: 10-day PBMC culture with coronavirus spike peptide pools or control peptides (ViraFEST assay). The input for sequencing was CD4+ T cells from blood, cultured in vitro, taken about 7 months after SARS-CoV-2 vaccination. The receptors were gathered from a human donor who had recovered from COVID-19.

J is TRBJ1-1 and V is TRBV6-5; TRBD1 is a possible D gene (5 bases). From germline, CDR1 is MNHEY and CDR2 SVGAGI. Trimming pared 2 bases from V and 5 bases from J, leaving 18 bases between. This CDR3 has 16 amino acids. DNA of the CDR3: TGTGCCAGCAGTTACCCCGATGCTCGAGGGGAAACTGAAGCTTTCTTT. The encoded protein is CASSYPDARGETEAFF.

The V and J genes are TRBV5-1 and TRBJ2-7; the D is unclear. This CDR3 comprises 13 residues. Germline V gives CDR1 SGHRS, CDR2 YFSETQ. V was trimmed by 4 bases and J by 0 bases, leaving 8 bases between them. The chain's CDR3 is CASSVDLSYEQYF. For the CDR3, the DNA is TGCGCCAGCAGCGTGGACCTCTCCTACGAGCAGTACTTC.

This clonotype was counted a few times. CDR3 coding DNA: TGTGCCATCAGTGGATCTAGCGGGAGACGTTCTGGGGCCAACGTCCTGACTTTC. This codes for CAISGSSGRRSGANVLTF. This chain links TRBV10-3 with TRBJ2-6; TRBD2 matches at 10 bases. Germline CDR1 reads ENHRY; CDR2 reads SYGVKD. The junction had 7 bases not matched to a gene; V was cut back by 4 bases and J by 1 base. This CDR3 region has 18 residues.

The V call is TRBV20-1, the J call TRBJ1-1; D is unresolved. Trimming left V 1 base short and J 1 base short, with 7 bases between. Germline CDR1 DFQATT, CDR2 SNEGSKA (reference sequence). The CDR3 runs 13 residues. CDR3 DNA: TGCAGTGCTAGAGGCCAGCCGAACACTGAAGCTTTCTTT. Amino acid sequence: CSARGQPNTEAFF.

This clonotype was seen more than once but under ten times. The chain is built from TRBV29-1 and TRBJ1-2, with 7 bases that match TRBD1. V shed 1 base, J shed 4 bases, and the junction held 3 bases outside the gene matches. Germline loops: CDR1 SQVTM, CDR2 ANQGSEA. The CDR3 loop spans 13 amino acids. CDR3 sequence (DNA): TGCAGCGTTGAAGGACAGGGTGGCTATGGCTACACCTTC. Its translation: CSVEGQGGYGYTF.

The CDR3 here is CAISEGSPYEQYF. CDR3 coding DNA: TGTGCCATCAGTGAAGGGAGTCCCTACGAGCAGTACTTC. The J gene is TRBJ2-7, the V gene TRBV10-3, with D perhaps matching TRBD2 (5 bases). The CDR3 contains 13 residues. CDR1 is ENHRY, CDR2 SYGVKD, per germline. The V end was cut by 3 bases, the J end by 2 bases, with 8 bases between.

A few counts support this clonotype. The chain links TRBV28 to TRBJ2-2, with TRBD1 identical over 7 bases. Germline lookup yields CDR1 MDHEN and CDR2 SYDVKM. With 6 bases clipped from V and 6 bases from J, the junction kept 1 base outside the gene matches. The CDR3 runs 12 residues. CDR3 in amino acids: CASRGGPGELFF. As DNA, the CDR3 is TGTGCCAGCAGAGGGGGCCCCGGGGAGCTGTTTTTT.

This clonotype was seen a handful of times. This chain joins TRBV7-3 and TRBJ2-1, with unresolved D. This CDR3 region has 14 residues. V was trimmed by 1 base and J by 3 bases, leaving 7 bases between them. CDR1 is SGHTA and CDR2 is FQGTGA in the germline V gene. CDR3 amino acids: CASSLSSSYNEQFF. The CDR3 DNA reads TGTGCCAGCAGCTTAAGCTCTAGCTACAATGAGCAGTTCTTC.